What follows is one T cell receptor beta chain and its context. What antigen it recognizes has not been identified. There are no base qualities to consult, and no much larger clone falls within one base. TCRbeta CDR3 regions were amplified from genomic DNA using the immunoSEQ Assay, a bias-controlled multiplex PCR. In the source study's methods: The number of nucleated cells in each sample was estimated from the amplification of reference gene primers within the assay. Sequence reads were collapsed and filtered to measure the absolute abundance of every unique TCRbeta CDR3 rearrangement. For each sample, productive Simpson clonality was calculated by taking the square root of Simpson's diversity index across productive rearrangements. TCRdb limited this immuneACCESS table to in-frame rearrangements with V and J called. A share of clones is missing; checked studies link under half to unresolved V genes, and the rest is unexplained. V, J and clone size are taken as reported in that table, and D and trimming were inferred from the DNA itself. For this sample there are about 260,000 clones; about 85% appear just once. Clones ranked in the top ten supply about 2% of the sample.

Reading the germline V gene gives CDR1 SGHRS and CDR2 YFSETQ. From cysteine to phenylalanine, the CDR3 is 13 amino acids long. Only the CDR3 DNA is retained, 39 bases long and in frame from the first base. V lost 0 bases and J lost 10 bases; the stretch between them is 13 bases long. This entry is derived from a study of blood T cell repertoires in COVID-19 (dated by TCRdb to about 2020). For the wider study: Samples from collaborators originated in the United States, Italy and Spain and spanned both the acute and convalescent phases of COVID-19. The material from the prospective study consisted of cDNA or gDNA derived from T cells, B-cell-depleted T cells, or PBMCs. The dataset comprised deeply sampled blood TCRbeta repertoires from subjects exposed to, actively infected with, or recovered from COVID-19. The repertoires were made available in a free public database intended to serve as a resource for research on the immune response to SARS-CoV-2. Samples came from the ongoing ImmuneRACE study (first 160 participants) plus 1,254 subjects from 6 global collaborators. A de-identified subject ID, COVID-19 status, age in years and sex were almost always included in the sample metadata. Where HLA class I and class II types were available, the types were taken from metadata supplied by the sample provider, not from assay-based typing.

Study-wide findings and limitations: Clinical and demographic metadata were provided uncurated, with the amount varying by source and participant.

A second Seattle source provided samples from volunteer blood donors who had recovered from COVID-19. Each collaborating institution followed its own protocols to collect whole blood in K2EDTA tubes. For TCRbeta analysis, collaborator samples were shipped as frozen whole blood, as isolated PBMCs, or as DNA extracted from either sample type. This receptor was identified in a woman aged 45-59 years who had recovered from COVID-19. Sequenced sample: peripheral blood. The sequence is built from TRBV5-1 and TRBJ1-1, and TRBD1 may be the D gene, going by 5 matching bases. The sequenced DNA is TGCGCCAGCAGCTTGGTTGGGGGGACGACAGCTTTCTTT. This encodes CASSLVGGTTAFF.